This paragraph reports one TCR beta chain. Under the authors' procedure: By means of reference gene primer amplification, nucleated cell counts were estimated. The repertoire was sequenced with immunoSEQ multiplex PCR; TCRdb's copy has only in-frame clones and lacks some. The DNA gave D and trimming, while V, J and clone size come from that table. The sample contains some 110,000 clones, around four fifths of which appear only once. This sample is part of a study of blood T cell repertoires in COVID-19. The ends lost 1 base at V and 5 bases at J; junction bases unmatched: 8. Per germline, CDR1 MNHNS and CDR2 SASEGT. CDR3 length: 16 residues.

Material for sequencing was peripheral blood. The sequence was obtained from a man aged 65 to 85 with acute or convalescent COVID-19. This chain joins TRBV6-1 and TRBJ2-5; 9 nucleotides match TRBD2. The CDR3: CASSEEASGIGETQYF. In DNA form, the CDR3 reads TGTGCCAGCAGTGAAGAGGCTAGCGGGATAGGTGAGACCCAGTACTTC.